This T cell receptor beta chain was identified in a study of blood T cells in healthy people across ages. Overall study: Template switching recovered approximately one barcoded beta molecule for every two T cells.

Approximately 9.2 milliliters was the volume of peripheral blood drawn from each donor. Primers used in a second PCR of roughly 7 to 11 cycles were a sample-barcoded 5' primer and a J-beta primer mix. Each sample provided no less than 2.5 million CDR3-containing paired-end reads. TCRdb reprocessed the 5' RACE reads via MiXCR and lists one record per CDR3 protein. The sample includes roughly 900,000 distinct CDR3 sequences, 40% to 60% of them seen just once. Trimming cost V 5 bases and J 6 bases, with 14 bases left between them. Germline values: CDR1 LNHNV, CDR2 YYDKDF (reference sequence). The CDR3 runs 14 residues. This clonotype showed up just a few times.

The sequenced material came from blood. This sequence originates from a young man in good health. The rearrangement links TRBV15 to TRBJ2-1; D might be TRBD1 or TRBD2, each matching 5 bases. CDR3 nucleotides: TGTGCCACCAGCGGGGAACTAGGGGCCAATGAGCAGTTCTTC. Its translation: CATSGELGANEQFF.